This T cell receptor beta chain derives from a study of naive and memory T cell subsets. Cells stained for CD3, CD4, CD8, CD45RA and CD27 were sorted into four subsets. This CDR3 region has 16 residues. Germline V lookup: CDR1 MNHNY, CDR2 SVGAGI (reference sequence). The V gene lost 2 bases and the J gene lost 5 bases, with 13 bases spanning the gap. Two oligonucleotides, mixed equimolar, formed the beta constant-region primer covering TRBC1 and TRBC2. One entry per CDR3 protein results from TCRdb running MiXCR on the UMI-ligation and nested PCR reads. The repertoire holds around 90,000 distinct CDR3 sequences, around 7% seen once, with around 1.5% in the top ten.

This chain uses TRBV6-6 with TRBJ1-6; D perhaps matches TRBD1 (6 bases). The receptor comes from a human donor in good health. The sample comprised central memory CD4+ T cells from blood. CDR3 nucleotides: TGTGCCAGCAGTTACGGGGGCCCGGGGAATAATTCACCCCTCCACTTT. Translating it yields CASSYGGPGNNSPLHF.